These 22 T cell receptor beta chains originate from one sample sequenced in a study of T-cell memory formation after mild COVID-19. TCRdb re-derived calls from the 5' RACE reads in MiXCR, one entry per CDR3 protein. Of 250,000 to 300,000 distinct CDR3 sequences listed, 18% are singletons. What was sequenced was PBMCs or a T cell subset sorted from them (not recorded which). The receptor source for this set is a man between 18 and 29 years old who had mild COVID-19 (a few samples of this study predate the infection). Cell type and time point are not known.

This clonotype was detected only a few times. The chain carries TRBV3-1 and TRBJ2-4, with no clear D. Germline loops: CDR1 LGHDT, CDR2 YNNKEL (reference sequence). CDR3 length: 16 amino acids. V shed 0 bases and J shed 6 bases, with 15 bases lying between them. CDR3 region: CASSQESEKPGNIQYF. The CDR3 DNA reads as TGTGCCAGCAGCCAAGAATCGGAGAAGCCAGGAAACATTCAGTACTTC.

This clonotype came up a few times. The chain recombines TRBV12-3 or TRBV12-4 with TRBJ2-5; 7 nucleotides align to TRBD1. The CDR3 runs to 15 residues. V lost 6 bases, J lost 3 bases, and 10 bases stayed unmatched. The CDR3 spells CASSPPRDREETQYF. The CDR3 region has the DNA TGTGCCAGCAGCCCACCCCGGGACAGAGAAGAGACCCAGTACTTC.

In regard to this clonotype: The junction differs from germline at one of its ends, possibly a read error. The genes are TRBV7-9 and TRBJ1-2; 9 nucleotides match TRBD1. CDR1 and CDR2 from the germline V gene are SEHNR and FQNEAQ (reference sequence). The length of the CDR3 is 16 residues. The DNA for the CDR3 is TGTGCCGGCAGCCGCCCGGGACAGGGTACTAACTATGGCTACACCTTC. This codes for CAGSRPGQGTNYGYTF.

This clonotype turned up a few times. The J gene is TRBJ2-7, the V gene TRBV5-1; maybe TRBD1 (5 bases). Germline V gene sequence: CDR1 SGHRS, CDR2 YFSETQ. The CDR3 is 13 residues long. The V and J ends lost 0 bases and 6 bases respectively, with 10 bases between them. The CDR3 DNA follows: TGCGCCAGCAGCTTGGCAGGGATGAGCGAGCAGTACTTC. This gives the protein CASSLAGMSEQYF.

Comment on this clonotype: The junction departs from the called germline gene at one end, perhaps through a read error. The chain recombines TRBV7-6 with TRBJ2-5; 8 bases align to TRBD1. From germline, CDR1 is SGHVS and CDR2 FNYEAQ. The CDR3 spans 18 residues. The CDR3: CGSSLGPGQVRGKETQYF. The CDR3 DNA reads TGTGGCAGCAGCTTAGGGCCGGGACAGGTTCGGGGGAAAGAGACCCAGTACTTC.

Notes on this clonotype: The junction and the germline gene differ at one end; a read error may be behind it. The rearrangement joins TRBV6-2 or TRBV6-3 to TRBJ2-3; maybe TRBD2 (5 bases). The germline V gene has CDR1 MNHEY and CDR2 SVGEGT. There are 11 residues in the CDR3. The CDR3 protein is CASSYQSGLFF. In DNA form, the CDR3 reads TGTGCCAGCAGTTACCAATCAGGACTCTTCTTT.

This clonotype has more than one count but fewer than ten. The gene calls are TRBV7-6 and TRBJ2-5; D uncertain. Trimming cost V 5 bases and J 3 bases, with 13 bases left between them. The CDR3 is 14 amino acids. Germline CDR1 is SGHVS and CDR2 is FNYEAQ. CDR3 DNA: TGTGCCAGCAGCCTCAGACTCTCGGAAGAGACCCAGTACTTC. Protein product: CASSLRLSEETQYF.

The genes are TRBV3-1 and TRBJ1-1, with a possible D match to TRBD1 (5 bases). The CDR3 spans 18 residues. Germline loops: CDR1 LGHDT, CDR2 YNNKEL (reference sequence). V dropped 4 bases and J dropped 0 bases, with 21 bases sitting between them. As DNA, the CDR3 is TGTGCCAGCAGCCCCGGTGGGGGGAGCGGTGTGATGAACACTGAAGCTTTCTTT. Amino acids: CASSPGGGSGVMNTEAFF.

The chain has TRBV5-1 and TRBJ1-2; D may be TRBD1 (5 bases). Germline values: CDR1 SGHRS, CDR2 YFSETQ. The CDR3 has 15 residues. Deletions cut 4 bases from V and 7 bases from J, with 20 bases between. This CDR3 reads CASSEPGRRSFGYTF. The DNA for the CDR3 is TGCGCCAGCAGCGAGCCGGGACGGAGGTCCTTTGGCTACACCTTC.

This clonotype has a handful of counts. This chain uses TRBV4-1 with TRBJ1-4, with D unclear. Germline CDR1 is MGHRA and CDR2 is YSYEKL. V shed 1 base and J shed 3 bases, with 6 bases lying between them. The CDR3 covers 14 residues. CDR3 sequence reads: CASSQVGANEKLFF. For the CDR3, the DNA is TGCGCCAGCAGCCAAGTCGGGGCTAATGAAAAACTGTTTTTT.

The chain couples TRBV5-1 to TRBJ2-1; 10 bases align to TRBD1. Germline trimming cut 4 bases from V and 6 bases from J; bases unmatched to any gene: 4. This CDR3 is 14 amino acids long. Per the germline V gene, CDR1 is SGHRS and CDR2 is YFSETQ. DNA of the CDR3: TGCGCCAGCAGCATTCGGGACAGGGGCAATGAGCAGTTCTTC. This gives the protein CASSIRDRGNEQFF.

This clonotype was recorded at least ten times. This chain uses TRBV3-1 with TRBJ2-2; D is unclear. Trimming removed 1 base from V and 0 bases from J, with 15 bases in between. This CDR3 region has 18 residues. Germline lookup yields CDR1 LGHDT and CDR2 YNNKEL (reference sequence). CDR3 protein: CASSQAITVTANTGELFF. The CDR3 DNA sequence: TGTGCCAGCAGCCAAGCGATTACGGTGACCGCGAACACCGGGGAGCTGTTTTTT.

The CDR3 is CASSETGAGQPQHF. CDR3 in DNA: TGCGCCAGCAGCGAAACAGGGGCGGGTCAGCCCCAGCATTTT. The chain uses TRBV5-1 and TRBJ1-5, with TRBD1 identical over 7 bases. CDR3 size: 14 residues. Germline CDR1 reads SGHRS; CDR2 reads YFSETQ. V dropped 4 bases and J dropped 6; count of bases not matched to a gene: 7.

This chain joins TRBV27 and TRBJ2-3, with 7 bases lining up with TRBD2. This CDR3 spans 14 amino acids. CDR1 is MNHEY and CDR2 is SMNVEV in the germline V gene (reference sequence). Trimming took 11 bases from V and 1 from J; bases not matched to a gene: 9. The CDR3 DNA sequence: TGTGCCCCCCGGGGCGGGGGACGCACAGATACGCAGTATTTT. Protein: CAPRGGGRTDTQYF.

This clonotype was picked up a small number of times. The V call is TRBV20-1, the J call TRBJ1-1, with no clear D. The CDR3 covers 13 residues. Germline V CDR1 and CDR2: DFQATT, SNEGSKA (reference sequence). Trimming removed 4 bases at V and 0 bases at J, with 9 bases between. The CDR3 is CSAKEGMNTEAFF. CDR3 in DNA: TGCAGTGCTAAGGAGGGTATGAACACTGAAGCTTTCTTT.

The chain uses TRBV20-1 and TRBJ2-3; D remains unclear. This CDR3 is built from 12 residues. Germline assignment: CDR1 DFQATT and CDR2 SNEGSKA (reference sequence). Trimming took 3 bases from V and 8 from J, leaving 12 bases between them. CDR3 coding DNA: TGCAGTGCTAGCGGTCTCCCCCTTACGCAGTATTTT. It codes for CSASGLPLTQYF.

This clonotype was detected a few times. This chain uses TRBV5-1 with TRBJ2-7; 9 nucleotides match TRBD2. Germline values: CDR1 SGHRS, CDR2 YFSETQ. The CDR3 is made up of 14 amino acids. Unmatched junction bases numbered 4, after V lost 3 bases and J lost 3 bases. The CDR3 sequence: CASSSRAGGYEQYF. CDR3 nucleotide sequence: TGCGCCAGCAGCTCACGAGCGGGGGGCTACGAGCAGTACTTC.

Here the CDR3 reads CSGRQGHYGYTF. CDR3 DNA: TGCAGCGGTCGACAGGGTCACTATGGCTACACCTTC. V gene TRBV29-1 combines with J gene TRBJ1-2; 7 positions match TRBD1. The CDR3 extends over 12 amino acids. V lost 7 bases and J lost 3; bases outside the gene matches: 5. Germline V gene sequence: CDR1 SQVTM, CDR2 ANQGSEA.

CDR3 sequence: CAISGRTGSSPEAFF. Here the CDR3 DNA reads TGTGCCATCAGTGGCCGGACAGGCTCCAGTCCTGAAGCTTTCTTT. This rearrangement joins TRBV10-3 to TRBJ1-1; 7 bases fit TRBD1. Germline trimming cut 4 bases from V and 6 bases from J; bases unmatched to any gene: 11. This CDR3 contains 15 residues. The V gene's germline CDR1 is ENHRY and CDR2 SYGVKD.

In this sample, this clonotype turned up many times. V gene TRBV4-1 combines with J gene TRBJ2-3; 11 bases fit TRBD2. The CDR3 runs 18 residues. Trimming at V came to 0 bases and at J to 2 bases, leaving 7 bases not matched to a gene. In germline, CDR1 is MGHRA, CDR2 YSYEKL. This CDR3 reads CASSQEGTSGGNTDTQYF. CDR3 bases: TGCGCCAGCAGCCAAGAGGGCACTAGCGGGGGTAACACAGATACGCAGTATTTT.

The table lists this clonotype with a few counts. This CDR3 is CSVESASSGANVLTF. The CDR3, as DNA: TGCAGCGTTGAGTCAGCCAGCTCTGGGGCCAACGTCCTGACTTTC. The chain combines TRBV29-1 with TRBJ2-6; D call uncertain. The CDR3 runs 15 residues. The V gene's germline CDR1 is SQVTM and CDR2 ANQGSEA. V lost 3 bases and J lost 0, with 9 bases in between.

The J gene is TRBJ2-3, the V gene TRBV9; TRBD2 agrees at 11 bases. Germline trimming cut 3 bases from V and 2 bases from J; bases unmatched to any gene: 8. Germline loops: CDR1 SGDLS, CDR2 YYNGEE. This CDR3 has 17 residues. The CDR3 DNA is TGTGCCAGCAGCGCTCACGCACTAGCGGGGGTCACAGATACGCAGTATTTT. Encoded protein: CASSAHALAGVTDTQYF. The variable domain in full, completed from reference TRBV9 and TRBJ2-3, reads DSGVTQTPKHLITATGQRVTLRCSPRSGDLSVYWYQQSLDQGLQFLIQYYNGEERAKGNILERFSAQQFPDLHSELNLSSLELGDSALYFCASSAHALAGVTDTQYFGPGTRLTVL.